This entry features one T cell receptor beta chain sequence. Antigen specificity is unknown. This entry belongs to a study of shared clonotypes between healthy human individuals. Study findings and constraints: Represented diversity (both genetic and exposure-history) was limited by the small number of donors. Unshared clonotypes carried lower generation probabilities than those common to all four donors.

Assay runs were performed at deep level. The assay was immunoSEQ multiplex PCR, and TCRdb's table has in-frame clones only and misses some. The sample yields over 950,000 clones, 60% to 80% seen once. The CDR3 has 15 amino acids. From germline, CDR1 is SGDLS and CDR2 YYNGEE. Losses at the gene ends were 3 bases for V and 4 bases for J; bases not matched to a gene: 7. The sample taken for sequencing was memory CD4+ T cells from PBMCs. Indicated subset: CD45RA-negative fraction. This sequence was found in a young man in good health. Some clones in this sample may be carry-over from other donors' samples. The chain carries TRBV9 and TRBJ1-1; TRBD1 aligns across 9 bases. CDR3 sequence (DNA): TGTGCCAGCAGCGCCGGGACAGGGTTGGGCACTGAAGCTTTCTTT. Amino acid sequence: CASSAGTGLGTEAFF.